A single sample is the source of the 8 T cell receptor beta chains below, sequenced in a study of T-cell reconstitution after alpha-beta-depleted transplantation in children. It was with unique molecular identifiers that the TCRbeta library was prepared. Via MiXCR, TCRdb re-called the PCR reads, giving one row per CDR3 protein. The sample holds just over 950,000 distinct CDR3 sequences, about 26% seen once. The source was PBMCs, mostly from graft donor cells, collected 360 days after TCRalphabeta/CD19-depleted stem cell transplant. The receptors shown here come from a boy younger than two who had a stem cell transplant for SCID, so the T cells may come from the graft donor.

In its sample, this clonotype was seen a few times. The chain employs TRBV5-1 and TRBJ2-7; 7 nucleotides match TRBD1. The CDR3 extends over 15 amino acids. Germline CDR1 is SGHRS and CDR2 is YFSETQ. Unmatched junction bases numbered 10, after V lost 4 bases and J lost 3 bases. CDR3 nucleotide sequence: TGCGCCAGCAGCATATTGCCGGGACAGAGCTACGAGCAGTACTTC. Amino acid sequence: CASSILPGQSYEQYF.

In this sample, this clonotype turned up a few times. The chain carries TRBV7-9 and TRBJ1-2; tentative D call: TRBD1 (5 bases). The germline V and J ends were trimmed by 3 bases and 6 bases, with 11 bases remaining between them. Germline CDR1 reads SEHNR; CDR2 reads FQNEAQ (reference sequence). The CDR3 consists of 13 residues. This chain's CDR3 is CASSFRTSHGYTF. The CDR3 nucleotides read TGTGCCAGCAGCTTCAGGACAAGTCATGGCTACACCTTC.

V and J are TRBV11-2 and TRBJ1-1; D not certain. Germline assignment: CDR1 SGHAT and CDR2 FQNNGV. Trimming pared 6 bases from V and 0 bases from J, leaving 8 bases between. The CDR3 extends over 13 amino acids. CDR3 bases: TGTGCCAGCAGAACGGAGATGAACACTGAAGCTTTCTTT. Translation: CASRTEMNTEAFF.

This clonotype was detected ten times or more. CDR3 residues: CASSQGLVEYEQYF. For the CDR3, the DNA is TGCGCCAGCAGCCAAGGACTAGTTGAGTACGAGCAGTACTTC. The rearrangement joins TRBV4-1 to TRBJ2-7; perhaps TRBD2 as D (6 bases). CDR1 is MGHRA, CDR2 YSYEKL, per germline. CDR3 length: 14 residues. V was cut by 1 base and J by 4 bases, with 11 bases left in between.

This clonotype turned up a few times. The chain recombines TRBV20-1 with TRBJ1-1, with D maybe TRBD1 (6 bases). The CDR3 is made up of 11 amino acids. V lost 2 bases and J lost 8, with 9 bases in between. The germline V gene has CDR1 DFQATT and CDR2 SNEGSKA (reference sequence). The CDR3 here is CSARTDREAFF. The CDR3 DNA is TGCAGTGCTAGAACGGACAGAGAAGCTTTCTTT.

A few counts support this clonotype. This chain uses TRBV20-1 with TRBJ2-7; a weak D match, TRBD2 (7 bases). The V and J ends lost 6 bases and 3 bases respectively, with 15 bases between them. Germline CDR1 DFQATT, CDR2 SNEGSKA (reference sequence). The CDR3 sequence is 13 residues long. CDR3 sequence (DNA): TGCAGTGCCCTACGGGGGGCTCGCTACGAGCAGTACTTC. This gives the protein CSALRGARYEQYF.

The V call is TRBV6-5, the J call TRBJ2-5; TRBD2 is a possible D gene (7 bases). The V and J ends lost 0 bases and 5 bases respectively, with 10 bases between them. The germline V gene encodes CDR1 MNHEY and CDR2 SVGAGI. The CDR3 is made up of 14 amino acids. CDR3 sequence reads: CASSYSGGLETQYF. CDR3 nucleotides: TGTGCCAGCAGTTACTCGGGGGGGCTGGAGACCCAGTACTTC.

This clonotype was counted a few times. The rearrangement joins TRBV12-3 or TRBV12-4 to TRBJ2-7; D is undetermined. The V end was cut by 3 bases, the J end by 5 bases, with 17 bases between. CDR3 length: 15 amino acids. DNA for the CDR3: TGTGCCAGCAGTTTCGGCGTATCGGGTCTCGACGAGCAGTACTTC. Its protein is CASSFGVSGLDEQYF.